This is a list of T cell receptor beta chains from one sample in a study of CD8+CD57+ T cells in acquired aplastic anemia. A single record per CDR3 protein comes from TCRdb applying MiXCR to the reads. The data show 89,000 or so distinct CDR3 sequences, 55% to 80% seen once. Sequencing input: sorted CD4+, CD8+, or CD8+CD57+ T cells (not recorded which) from PBMCs. The receptor set was obtained from a human donor with aplastic anemia. The CDR3 runs from the conserved cysteine through the conserved F or W. A D gene is named only where the DNA matches it firmly. Size is stated for part of the rows, as once, few or many counts, or as a class when the clone is expanded.

TRBJ1-1 | TRBV2 | NA | NA | CASSPGNLKAEAFF | TGTGCCAGCAGTCCAGGGAACCTGAAAGCTGAAGCTTTCTTT
TRBJ1-1 | TRBV7-2 | NA | NA | CASSAHGGGFEAFF | TGTGCCAGCAGCGCTCACGGGGGAGGGTTTGAAGCTTTCTTT
TRBJ1-1 | TRBV6-1 | NA | NA | CASRWGGTNTEAFF | TGTGCCAGCAGGTGGGGAGGTACGAACACTGAAGCTTTCTTT
TRBJ2-7 | TRBV6-2/TRBV6-3 | TRBD2 | NA | CASSYTLAGANNYEQYF | TGTGCCAGCAGTTACACGTTAGCGGGGGCCAACAACTACGAGCAGTACTTC
TRBJ2-2 | TRBV25-1 | TRBD1 | many | CASSEDRDTGELFF | TGTGCCAGCAGTGAGGACAGGGACACCGGGGAGCTGTTTTTT
TRBJ2-7 | TRBV20-1 | TRBD2 | NA | CSASPGGSHEQYF | TGCAGTGCTAGTCCGGGAGGATCCCACGAGCAGTACTTC
TRBJ2-7 | TRBV7-8 | TRBD2 | few | CASSLGREEAYEQYF | TGTGCCAGCAGCTTAGGTCGGGAGGAGGCCTACGAGCAGTACTTC
TRBJ2-6 | TRBV19 | NA | few | CASMITGSGANVLTF | TGTGCCAGTATGATTACAGGGTCTGGGGCCAACGTCCTGACTTTC
TRBJ2-7 | TRBV12-3/TRBV12-4 | NA | NA | CASTPSTASGEQYF | TGTGCCAGCACTCCCTCCACTGCGTCAGGGGAGCAGTACTTC
TRBJ2-1 | TRBV19 | NA | NA | CASSTTRNEQFF | TGTGCCAGTAGTACCACTAGAAATGAGCAGTTCTTC
TRBJ1-2 | TRBV20-1 | NA | few | CSARARVNYGYTF | TGCAGTGCTAGAGCGAGGGTTAACTATGGCTACACCTTC
TRBJ1-5 | TRBV10-3 | NA | few | CAISDHGGINQPQHF | TGTGCCATCAGTGACCACGGGGGGATCAATCAGCCCCAGCATTTT
TRBJ2-7 | TRBV5-1 | NA | NA | CASSLRGDEQYF | TGCGCCAGCAGCTTGCGAGGCGACGAGCAGTACTTC
TRBJ2-5 | TRBV20-1 | NA | few | CSAIQAPAGETQYF | TGCAGTGCGATACAGGCGCCTGCCGGGGAGACCCAGTACTTC
TRBJ2-7 | TRBV6-2/TRBV6-3 | NA | NA | CAANRGGNEQYF | TGTGCCGCAAACAGGGGGGGCAACGAGCAGTACTTC